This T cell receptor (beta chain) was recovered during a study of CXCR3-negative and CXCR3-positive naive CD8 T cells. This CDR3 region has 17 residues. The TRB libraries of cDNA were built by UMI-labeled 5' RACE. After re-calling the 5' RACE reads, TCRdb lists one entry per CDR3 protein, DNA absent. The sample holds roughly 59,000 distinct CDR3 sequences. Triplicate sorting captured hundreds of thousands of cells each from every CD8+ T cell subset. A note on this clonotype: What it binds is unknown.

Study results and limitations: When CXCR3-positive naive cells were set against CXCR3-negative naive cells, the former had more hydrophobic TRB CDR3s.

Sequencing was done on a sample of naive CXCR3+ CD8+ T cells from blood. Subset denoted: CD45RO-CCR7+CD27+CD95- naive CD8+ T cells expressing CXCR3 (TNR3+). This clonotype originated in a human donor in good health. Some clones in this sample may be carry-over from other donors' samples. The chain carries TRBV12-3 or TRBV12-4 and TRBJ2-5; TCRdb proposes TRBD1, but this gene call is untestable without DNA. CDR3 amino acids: CASSLIPPLAGQETQYF.